Listed here are 22 T cell receptor beta chains from one sample, sequenced in a study of neoadjuvant anti-PD-1 for oral cavity cancer. Repertoires were generated with immunoSEQ multiplex PCR, while TCRdb's copy carries only in-frame clones and drops some. The sample consists of 13,000 to 15,000 clones, approximately 80% of them appearing once. The starting material was PBMCs, obtained before nivolumab (anti-PD-1) treatment. The receptors were sampled from a person aged 40 to 85 with oral cavity squamous cell carcinoma.

The rearrangement joins TRBV5-4 to TRBJ2-5; perhaps D is TRBD1 or TRBD2 (5 bases each). Per the germline V gene, CDR1 is SGHNT and CDR2 is YYREEE (reference sequence). The CDR3 totals 13 residues. V was shortened by 4 bases and J by 5 bases, with 12 bases between the two germline ends. In DNA, the CDR3 is TGTGCCAGCAGCCCCGGGACGATTGAGACCCAGTACTTC. Translated, it gives CASSPGTIETQYF.

The gene calls are TRBV11-2 and TRBJ2-7; 10 bases are a match to TRBD2. Trimming removed 5 bases from V and 2 bases from J; junction bases left unmatched: 12. This CDR3 comprises 17 residues. Germline values: CDR1 SGHAT, CDR2 FQNNGV. Here the CDR3 DNA reads TGTGCCAGCAGCCCCCTGCGGCTAGCGGGGGTCCCCTACGAGCAGTACTTC. Amino acid sequence: CASSPLRLAGVPYEQYF.

The chain combines TRBV27 with TRBJ2-7; TRBD1 matches at 7 bases. CDR1 and CDR2 (germline): MNHEY, SMNVEV (reference sequence). The CDR3 runs to 16 residues. After removal of 7 bases from V and 1 base from J, the junction contained 13 bases not matched to a gene. The CDR3 reads CASNRRGDRLSYEQYF. CDR3 nucleotide sequence: TGTGCCAGCAATCGACGAGGGGACAGACTTTCCTACGAGCAGTACTTC.

The chain carries TRBV30 and TRBJ2-7; TRBD2 might be the D (7 bases). The V and J ends lost 4 bases and 5 bases respectively, with 21 bases between them. The CDR3 contains 15 residues. From germline, CDR1 is GTSNPN and CDR2 SVGIG (reference sequence). CDR3 sequence (DNA): TGTGCCTGGACCCCTCTTGGCGGGGGCTACCACGAGCAGTACTTC. Amino acid sequence: CAWTPLGGGYHEQYF.

The genes are TRBV10-1 and TRBJ1-4; no reliable D call. This CDR3 is 12 amino acids long. Trimming stripped 3 bases from V and 14 bases from J, with 13 bases between. CDR1 is WNHNN and CDR2 is SYGVQD in the germline V gene (reference sequence). CDR3 DNA: TGCGCCAGCAGTGACCGGGGTATCGGTCTGTTTTTT. Its translation: CASSDRGIGLFF.

The gene calls are TRBV6-5 and TRBJ2-7; D is perhaps TRBD1 (5 bases). The CDR3 contains 14 residues. Germline CDR1 and CDR2: MNHEY and SVGAGI. The V and J ends lost 2 bases and 7 bases respectively, with 15 bases between them. The CDR3 DNA reads TGTGCCAGCAGTTACACGAATGACAGACGGGAGCAGTACTTC. This codes for CASSYTNDRREQYF.

This clone appeared a few times. V and J are TRBV13 and TRBJ1-6, with 7 bases aligning to TRBD1. The CDR3 extends over 14 amino acids. V gave up 5 bases and J gave up 9 bases; unmatched junction bases: 7. The germline V gene has CDR1 PRHDT and CDR2 FYEKMQ (reference sequence). This CDR3 is CASSRTGVGSPLHF. CDR3 sequence (DNA): TGTGCCAGCAGCCGAACAGGGGTCGGTTCACCCCTCCACTTT.

This chain links TRBV9 with TRBJ2-5; 11 bases align to TRBD2. Germline CDR1 is SGDLS and CDR2 is YYNGEE. CDR3 size: 16 residues. The junction had 7 bases not matched to a gene; V was cut back by 4 bases and J by 2 bases. CDR3 protein: CASSPGLAGLQETQYF. The CDR3, as DNA: TGTGCCAGCAGCCCCGGACTAGCGGGTTTACAAGAGACCCAGTACTTC. Supplemented by reference TRBV9 and TRBJ2-5, the full variable domain reads DSGVTQTPKHLITATGQRVTLRCSPRSGDLSVYWYQQSLDQGLQFLIQYYNGEERAKGNILERFSAQQFPDLHSELNLSSLELGDSALYFCASSPGLAGLQETQYFGPGTRLLVL.

The chain recombines TRBV10-3 with TRBJ1-1; 9 bases are a match to TRBD1. The CDR3 consists of 13 residues. Germline V lookup: CDR1 ENHRY, CDR2 SYGVKD. The V and J ends lost 4 bases and 4 bases, in that order; junction bases with no gene match: 1. In DNA form, the CDR3 reads TGTGCCATCAGTGGGGGACAGGGCACTGAAGCTTTCTTT. It codes for CAISGGQGTEAFF.

V gene TRBV11-3 combines with J gene TRBJ2-1; D assignment may be TRBD1 or TRBD2 (5 bases each). Germline CDR1 SGHNT, CDR2 YENEEA. Trimming stripped 1 base from V and 4 bases from J, with 11 bases between. This CDR3 spans 15 amino acids. The CDR3: CASSLGGSVYNEQFF. The DNA of the CDR3 is TGTGCCAGCAGCTTAGGGGGGAGCGTTTACAATGAGCAGTTCTTC.

The rearrangement uses TRBV9 and TRBJ1-1, with D unclear. Germline V lookup: CDR1 SGDLS, CDR2 YYNGEE. The CDR3 spans 13 residues. V was clipped by 4 bases and J by 1 base, with 8 bases between them. The CDR3 DNA follows: TGTGCCAGCAGCCACCGGTGGAACACTGAAGCTTTCTTT. Its translation is CASSHRWNTEAFF.

The J gene is TRBJ2-2, the V gene TRBV5-4; D unclear. Germline V gives CDR1 SGHNT, CDR2 YYREEE (reference sequence). The CDR3 extends over 17 amino acids. Trimming pared 7 bases from V and 1 base from J, leaving 20 bases between. CDR3 nucleotide sequence: TGTGCCAGCGGGCGTGGTAAGGTTAACCTGAACACCGGGGAGCTGTTTTTT. Its protein is CASGRGKVNLNTGELFF.

The sample holds one count of this clone. The V and J genes are TRBV19 and TRBJ1-4; no clear D. The CDR3 is made up of 17 amino acids. With 1 base removed from V and 5 bases from J, the gap between germline ends came to 17 bases. Per the germline V gene, CDR1 is LNHDA and CDR2 is SQIVND (reference sequence). CDR3 nucleotides: TGTGCCAGTAGTATAGGACTTAGTTTAGGCGCGAATGAAAAACTGTTTTTT. It encodes CASSIGLSLGANEKLFF.

The chain uses TRBV27 and TRBJ2-2, with TRBD1 identical over 7 bases. The germline CDR1 and CDR2 sequences are MNHEY and SMNVEV (reference sequence). The CDR3 has 16 residues. Germline trimming cut 5 bases from V and 1 base from J; bases unmatched to any gene: 7. In DNA, the CDR3 is TGTGCCAGCAGTCAATCCGGGACAGTGAACACCGGGGAGCTGTTTTTT. As protein: CASSQSGTVNTGELFF.

V and J are TRBV27 and TRBJ2-2; D uncertain. V dropped 6 bases and J dropped 1 base, with 6 bases sitting between them. The CDR3 sequence is 13 residues long. Looked up from germline, CDR1 is MNHEY and CDR2 is SMNVEV (reference sequence). The CDR3 spells CASRRGNTGELFF. CDR3 nucleotides: TGTGCCAGCAGGAGAGGGAACACCGGGGAGCTGTTTTTT.

The chain combines TRBV28 with TRBJ2-3; no clear D gene. Germline CDR1 and CDR2: MDHEN and SYDVKM. Trimming removed 8 bases from V and 6 bases from J, with 9 bases in between. The length of the CDR3 is 11 residues. In DNA form, the CDR3 reads TGTGCCAGCGGGGTGAGGGATACGCAGTATTTT. Translating it yields CASGVRDTQYF.

This clone has just one count. This chain connects TRBV10-3 to TRBJ2-1; no definite D call. The germline gives CDR1 ENHRY, CDR2 SYGVKD. V was shortened by 2 bases and J by 6 bases, with 5 bases between the two germline ends. The CDR3 has 12 amino acids. The CDR3 DNA sequence: TGTGCCATCAGTGAGCGGCCCAATGAGCAGTTCTTC. Translated, it gives CAISERPNEQFF.

The chain joins TRBV5-6 to TRBJ1-5; no definite D call. Germline-derived CDR1 and CDR2 are SGHDT and YYEEEE. V shed 5 bases and J shed 0 bases, with 6 bases lying between them. The CDR3 covers 13 residues. The CDR3 is CASSFYSNQPQHF. The DNA for the CDR3 is TGTGCCAGCAGTTTTTATAGCAATCAGCCCCAGCATTTT. Based on the CDR3 plus reference TRBV5-6 and TRBJ1-5, the full variable domain is DAGVTQSPTHLIKTRGQQVTLRCSPKSGHDTVSWYQQALGQGPQFIFQYYEEEERQRGNFPDRFSGHQFPNYSSELNVNALLLGDSALYLCASSFYSNQPQHFGDGTRLSIL.

V usage is TRBV5-4 and J usage is TRBJ2-3; a possible D gene is TRBD1 (5 bases). Germline CDR1 SGHNT, CDR2 YYREEE (reference sequence). Trimming took 3 bases from V and 9 from J, leaving 11 bases between them. This CDR3 comprises 12 residues. The CDR3, as DNA: TGTGCCAGCAGCTCAGACAGCCGGACGCAGTATTTT. Its protein product is CASSSDSRTQYF.

The rearrangement joins TRBV5-1 to TRBJ1-2; TRBD1 aligns across 9 bases. Unmatched junction bases numbered 8, after V lost 4 bases and J lost 13 bases. The CDR3 loop spans 12 amino acids. Germline V CDR1 and CDR2: SGHRS, YFSETQ. The CDR3 nucleotides read TGCGCCAGCAGCATCGACAGGGGGGGAGGCACCTTC. As protein: CASSIDRGGGTF.

The V gene is TRBV2, the J gene TRBJ2-7, with D tentatively TRBD1 (6 bases). Looked up from germline, CDR1 is SNHLY and CDR2 is FYNNEI. Trimming shortened V by 4 bases and J by 4 bases, and 14 bases separated the two germline ends. This CDR3 region has 14 residues. Written as DNA, the CDR3 is TGTGCCAGCAGTGTGTCAGGGGTGGGTTACGAGCAGTACTTC. This translates into CASSVSGVGYEQYF.

The chain couples TRBV4-2 to TRBJ2-3; weak D call: TRBD2 (7 bases). V was trimmed by 0 bases and J by 4 bases, leaving 11 bases between them. CDR1 and CDR2 (germline): LGHNA, YNFKEQ. This CDR3 comprises 15 residues. The CDR3 reads CASSQDLGGADTQYF. The CDR3 DNA reads as TGTGCCAGCAGCCAAGATTTAGGGGGGGCAGATACGCAGTATTTT.